This T cell receptor beta chain was sequenced for a study of T cell responses to AZD1222 COVID-19 vaccine. Findings and limits, study-wide: Vaccination with two AZD1222 doses was followed by a rise in Spike-specific TCR breadth and depth.

Clones were read by immunoSEQ multiplex PCR, and TCRdb kept only the in-frame ones, dropping some. This sample has 130,000 to 150,000 clones, with roughly nine tenths found just once. The J segment lost 8 bases and the V segment lost 4 bases, leaving 11 bases of the junction unmatched. Germline V CDR1 and CDR2: SGHRS, YFSETQ. CDR3 length equals 15 residues. On this clone: What it binds is not known.

This clonotype originated in an adult who received the AZD1222 COVID-19 vaccine. Material: peripheral blood, obtained 28 days after the second AZD1222 dose. This chain links TRBV5-1 with TRBJ2-1; 8 bases align to TRBD1. This CDR3 reads CASSIRPDRDDEQFF. The CDR3 bases are TGCGCCAGCAGCATCCGACCGGACAGGGACGATGAGCAGTTCTTC.